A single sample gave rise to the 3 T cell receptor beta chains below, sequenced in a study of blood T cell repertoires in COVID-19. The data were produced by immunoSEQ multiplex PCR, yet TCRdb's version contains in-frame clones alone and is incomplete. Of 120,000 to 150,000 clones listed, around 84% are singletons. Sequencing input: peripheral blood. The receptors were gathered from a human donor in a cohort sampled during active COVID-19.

The chain's CDR3 is CASSPTVSYTF. The DNA of the CDR3 is TGTGCCAGCAGTCCTACCGTGAGCTACACCTTC. This chain joins TRBV6-5 and TRBJ1-2, with no clear D. Germline values: CDR1 MNHEY, CDR2 SVGAGI. The V end was cut by 5 bases, the J end by 9 bases, with 10 bases between. The CDR3 is 11 residues long.

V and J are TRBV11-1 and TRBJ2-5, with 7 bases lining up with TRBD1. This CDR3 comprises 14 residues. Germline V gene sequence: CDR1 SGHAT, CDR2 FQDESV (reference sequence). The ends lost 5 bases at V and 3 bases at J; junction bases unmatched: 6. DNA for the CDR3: TGTGCCAGCAGCGCACCGGGACAGAAAGAGACCCAGTACTTC. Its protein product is CASSAPGQKETQYF.

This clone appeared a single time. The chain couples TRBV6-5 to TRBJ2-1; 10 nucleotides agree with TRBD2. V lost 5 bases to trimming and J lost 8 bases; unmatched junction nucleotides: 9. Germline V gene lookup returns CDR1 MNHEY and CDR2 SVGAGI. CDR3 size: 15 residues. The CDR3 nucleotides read TGTGCCAGCAGTCGAAGGCTAGCGGGGGACCATGAGCAGTTCTTC. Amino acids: CASSRRLAGDHEQFF.